One and the same sample provided the 7 T cell receptor beta chains below, sequenced in a study of T cell responses to AZD1222 COVID-19 vaccine (dated by TCRdb to the early 2020s). The protocol used for the library was the immunoSEQ multiplex PCR assay. TCRdb obtained this table from immuneACCESS and retained in-frame rearrangements with V and J assigned. These tables miss some clones; where compared with another copy, unresolved V genes account for less than half of the shortfall, and the remainder is unexplained. The sample table contains roughly 150,000 clones; only one count was recorded for roughly 87% of them. The ten most abundant clones make up less than 6.5% of the sample. What this sample's time point label stands for: about 28 days (+/-7) after the second vaccine dose. Sequenced here: peripheral blood, sampled 28 days after the second AZD1222 dose. The receptors stem from an adult who received the AZD1222 COVID-19 vaccine.

The sample holds one count of this clone. The chain has TRBV6-5 and TRBJ2-7, with 7 bases lining up with TRBD1. The CDR3 contains 12 residues. The junction had 3 bases not matched to a gene; V was cut back by 8 bases and J by 2 bases. The germline CDR1 and CDR2 sequences are MNHEY and SVGAGI. The CDR3 loop reads CASRDRTYEQYF. In DNA, the CDR3 is TGTGCCAGCCGGGACAGAACCTACGAGCAGTACTTC.

This clone was counted only a few times. V is TRBV6-4 and J is TRBJ1-1, with D possibly being TRBD1 (5 bases). Trimming removed 1 base from V and 5 bases from J, with 8 bases in between. Germline-derived CDR1 and CDR2 are MRHNA and SNTAGT. The CDR3 has 13 amino acids. This chain's CDR3 is CASSDYRGTEAFF. The CDR3 region has the DNA TGTGCCAGCAGTGACTATAGGGGAACTGAAGCTTTCTTT.

This clone appeared a single time. CDR3 in amino acids: CASSYSQGEYTGELFF. The CDR3 coding sequence is TGTGCCAGCAGTTACTCTCAGGGTGAATACACCGGGGAGCTGTTTTTT. The V call is TRBV6-2 or TRBV6-3, the J call TRBJ2-2, with D possibly being TRBD1 (5 bases). CDR1 and CDR2 (germline): MNHEY, SVGEGT. The CDR3 sequence is 16 residues long. Trimming removed 0 bases from V and 3 bases from J, with 11 bases in between.

The chain recombines TRBV30 with TRBJ2-2; D call uncertain. The CDR3 extends over 14 amino acids. Per germline, CDR1 GTSNPN and CDR2 SVGIG (reference sequence). Trimming pared 0 bases from V and 4 bases from J, leaving 9 bases between. Here the CDR3 reads CAWSVQLGTGELFF. The CDR3 DNA reads as TGTGCCTGGAGTGTTCAGTTAGGCACCGGGGAGCTGTTTTTT.

This chain joins TRBV5-1 and TRBJ2-3; 9 nucleotides agree with TRBD1. With 7 bases clipped from V and 0 bases from J, the junction kept 3 bases outside the gene matches. The CDR3 has 14 amino acids. Germline lookup yields CDR1 SGHRS and CDR2 YFSETQ. CDR3 residues: CASGQGSSTDTQYF. The CDR3 DNA follows: TGCGCCAGCGGACAGGGGTCTAGCACAGATACGCAGTATTTT.

The gene calls are TRBV19 and TRBJ1-5, with 7 bases lining up with TRBD1. The CDR3 is made up of 16 amino acids. J was trimmed by 2 bases and V by 5 bases; bases with no gene match: 9. Germline values: CDR1 LNHDA, CDR2 SQIVND (reference sequence). Written as DNA, the CDR3 is TGTGCCAGTAGTGCCTACAGGGGCCCGGGCAATCAGCCCCAGCATTTT. This translates into CASSAYRGPGNQPQHF.

This chain uses TRBV19 with TRBJ1-2; TRBD1 is a possible D gene (5 bases). Germline V gene sequence: CDR1 LNHDA, CDR2 SQIVND (reference sequence). The CDR3 extends over 14 amino acids. The V end lost 2 bases, the J end lost 4 bases, and 11 bases lay between the germline ends. The CDR3 DNA sequence: TGTGCCAGTAGTATACGCACAGGAGGCTATGGCTACACCTTC. Translating gives CASSIRTGGYGYTF.